Below, 7 T cell receptor beta chains from the same sample are listed, as sequenced in a study of identical twins. TCRdb used MiXCR to reprocess the 5' RACE reads, holding one entry per CDR3 protein. The sample holds approximately 890,000 distinct CDR3 sequences, about 12% seen once. The same sample was also used in a study of yellow fever vaccine responses in identical twins.

The sequenced sample was PBMCs. The receptors shown here come from a woman aged 18-29 years in good health.

DNA for the CDR3: TGTGCCATCAGTGAGTTTGGCGGGGGGGCCTCTCCCACAGATACGCAGTATTTT. This encodes CAISEFGGGASPTDTQYF. V usage is TRBV10-3 and J usage is TRBJ2-3; 9 bases align to TRBD2. In germline, CDR1 is ENHRY, CDR2 SYGVKD. Losses at the gene ends were 1 base for V and 2 bases for J; bases not matched to a gene: 10. The CDR3 loop spans 18 amino acids.

This clonotype was detected many times. The chain joins TRBV12-3 or TRBV12-4 to TRBJ1-2; D call uncertain. V was shortened by 5 bases and J by 6 bases, with 19 bases between the two germline ends. The CDR3 extends over 15 amino acids. The CDR3 coding sequence is TGTGCCAGCAGTCCTGGGCCGGGTCTCCCGAATGGCTACACCTTC. This codes for CASSPGPGLPNGYTF.

The chain is built from TRBV29-1 and TRBJ2-7; 9 bases are shared with TRBD2. This CDR3 has 12 amino acids. Germline assignment: CDR1 SQVTM and CDR2 ANQGSEA. The J segment lost 3 bases and the V segment lost 5 bases, leaving 2 bases of the junction unmatched. The CDR3 is CSVRLAVYEQYF. The CDR3 DNA is TGCAGCGTTCGACTAGCGGTCTACGAGCAGTACTTC.

There are a few counts of this clonotype. The chain is built from TRBV10-3 and TRBJ2-2; no clear D gene. Between the trimmed V and J ends, which lost 0 bases and 0 bases, there was a span of 8 bases. The CDR3 has 16 amino acids. Germline V lookup: CDR1 ENHRY, CDR2 SYGVKD. The DNA for the CDR3 is TGTGCCATCAGTGAGTCACCTAACGCGAACACCGGGGAGCTGTTTTTT. Its translation: CAISESPNANTGELFF.

Many counts were recorded for this clonotype. The chain carries TRBV5-1 and TRBJ2-4; TRBD1 is a possible D gene (5 bases). Trimming left V 2 bases short and J 7 bases short, with 10 bases between. Germline CDR1 is SGHRS and CDR2 is YFSETQ. The length of the CDR3 is 13 residues. The CDR3 coding sequence is TGCGCCAGCAGCTTTGGCAGGGCGAACATTCAGTACTTC. This translates into CASSFGRANIQYF.

This clonotype was seen many times. The CDR3 region has the DNA TGTGCCAGCAGGACGACAGCGAACACTGAAGCTTTCTTT. This encodes CASRTTANTEAFF. This chain links TRBV2 with TRBJ1-1, with a tentative D call TRBD1 (5 bases). CDR1 and CDR2 from the germline V gene are SNHLY and FYNNEI. V lost 6 bases, J lost 1 base, and 9 bases lay in between. The CDR3 contains 13 residues.

This clonotype was counted only a few times. The chain combines TRBV15 with TRBJ2-1; 10 bases are a match to TRBD2. CDR1 and CDR2 (germline): LNHNV, YYDKDF (reference sequence). With 1 base clipped from V and 5 bases from J, the junction kept 5 bases outside the gene matches. The CDR3 spans 16 residues. CDR3: CATSRAILAGNNEQFF. CDR3 in DNA: TGTGCCACCAGCAGAGCTATACTAGCGGGGAACAATGAGCAGTTCTTC. The entire variable domain, with the rest obtained from reference TRBV15 and TRBJ2-1, is as follows: DAMVIQNPRYQVTQFGKPVTLSCSQTLNHNVMYWYQQKSSQAPKLLFHYYDKDFNNEADTPDNFQSRRPNTSFCFLDIRSPGLGDTAMYLCATSRAILAGNNEQFFGPGTRLTVL.